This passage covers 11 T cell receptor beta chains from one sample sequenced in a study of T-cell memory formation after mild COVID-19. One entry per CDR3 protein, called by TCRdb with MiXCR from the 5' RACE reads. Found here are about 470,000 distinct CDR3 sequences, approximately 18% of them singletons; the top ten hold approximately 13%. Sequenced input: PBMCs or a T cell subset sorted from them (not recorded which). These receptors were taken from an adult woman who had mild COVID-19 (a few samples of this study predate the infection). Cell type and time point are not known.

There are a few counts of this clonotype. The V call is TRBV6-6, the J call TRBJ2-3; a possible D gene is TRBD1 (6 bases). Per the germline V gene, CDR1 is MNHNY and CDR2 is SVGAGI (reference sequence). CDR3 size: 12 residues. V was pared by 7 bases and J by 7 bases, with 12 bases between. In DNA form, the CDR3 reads TGTGCCAGCACCGCACAGGGCTATACGCAGTATTTT. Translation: CASTAQGYTQYF.

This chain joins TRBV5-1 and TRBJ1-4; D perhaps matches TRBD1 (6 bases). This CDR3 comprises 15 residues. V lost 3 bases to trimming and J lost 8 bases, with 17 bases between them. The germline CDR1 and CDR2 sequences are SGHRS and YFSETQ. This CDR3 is CASSSSGHNQEKLFF. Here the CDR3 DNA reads TGCGCCAGCAGCTCCTCGGGACACAACCAAGAAAAACTGTTTTTT.

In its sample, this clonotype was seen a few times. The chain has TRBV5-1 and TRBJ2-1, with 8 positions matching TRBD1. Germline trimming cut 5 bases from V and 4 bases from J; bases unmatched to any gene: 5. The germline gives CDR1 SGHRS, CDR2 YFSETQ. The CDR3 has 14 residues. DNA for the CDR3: TGCGCCAGCAGTACGGGACAGGAGTACAATGAGCAGTTCTTC. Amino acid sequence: CASSTGQEYNEQFF.

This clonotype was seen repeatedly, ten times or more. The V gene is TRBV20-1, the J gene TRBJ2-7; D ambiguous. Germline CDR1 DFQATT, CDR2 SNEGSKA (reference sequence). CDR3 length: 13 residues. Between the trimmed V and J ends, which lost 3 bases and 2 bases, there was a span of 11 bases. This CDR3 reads CSASPGATYEQYF. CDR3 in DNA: TGCAGTGCTAGCCCGGGCGCTACCTACGAGCAGTACTTC.

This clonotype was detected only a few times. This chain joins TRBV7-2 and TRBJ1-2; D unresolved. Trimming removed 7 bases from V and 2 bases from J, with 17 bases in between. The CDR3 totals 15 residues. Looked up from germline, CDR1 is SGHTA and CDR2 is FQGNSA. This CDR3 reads CASTLEAARNYGYTF. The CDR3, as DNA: TGTGCCAGCACCCTGGAGGCGGCTCGGAACTATGGCTACACCTTC.

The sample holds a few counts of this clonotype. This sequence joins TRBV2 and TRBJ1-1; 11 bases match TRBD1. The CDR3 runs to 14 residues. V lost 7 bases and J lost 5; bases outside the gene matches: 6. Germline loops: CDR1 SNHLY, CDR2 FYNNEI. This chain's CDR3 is CASKGQGASTEAFF. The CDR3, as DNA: TGTGCCAGCAAAGGACAGGGGGCATCGACTGAAGCTTTCTTT.

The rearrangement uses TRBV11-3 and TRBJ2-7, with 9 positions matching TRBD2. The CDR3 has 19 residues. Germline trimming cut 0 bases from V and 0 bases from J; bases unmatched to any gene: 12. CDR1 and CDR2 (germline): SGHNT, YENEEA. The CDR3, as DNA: TGTGCCAGCAGCTTAGACACCCGCATTAGCGGGGGCCGCTCCTACGAGCAGTACTTC. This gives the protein CASSLDTRISGGRSYEQYF.

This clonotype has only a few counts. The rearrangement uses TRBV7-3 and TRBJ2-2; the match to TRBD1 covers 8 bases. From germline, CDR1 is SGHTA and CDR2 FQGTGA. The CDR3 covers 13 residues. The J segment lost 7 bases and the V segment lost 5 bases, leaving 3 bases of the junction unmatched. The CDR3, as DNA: TGTGCCAGCAGCCCGGACAGGGTCGGGGAGCTGTTTTTT. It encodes CASSPDRVGELFF.

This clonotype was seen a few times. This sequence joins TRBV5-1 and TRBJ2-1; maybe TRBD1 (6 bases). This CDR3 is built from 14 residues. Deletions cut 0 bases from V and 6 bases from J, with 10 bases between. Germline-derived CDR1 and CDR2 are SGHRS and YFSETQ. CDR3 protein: CASSLVTGRNEQFF. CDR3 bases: TGCGCCAGCAGCTTGGTGACAGGCCGCAATGAGCAGTTCTTC.

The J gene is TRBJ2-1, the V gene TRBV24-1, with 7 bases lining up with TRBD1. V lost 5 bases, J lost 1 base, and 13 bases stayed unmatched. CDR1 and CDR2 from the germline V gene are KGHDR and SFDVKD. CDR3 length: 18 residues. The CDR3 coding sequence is TGTGCCACCAGTGCAGGTTTTTGGCAGGGGGTATCCTACAATGAGCAGTTCTTC. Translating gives CATSAGFWQGVSYNEQFF.

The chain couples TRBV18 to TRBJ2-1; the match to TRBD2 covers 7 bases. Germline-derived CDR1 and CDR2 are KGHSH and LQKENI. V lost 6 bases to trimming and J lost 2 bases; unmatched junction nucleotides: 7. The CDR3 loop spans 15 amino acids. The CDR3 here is CASSPPGRAYNEQFF. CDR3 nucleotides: TGTGCCAGCTCCCCGCCGGGGAGGGCCTACAATGAGCAGTTCTTC.